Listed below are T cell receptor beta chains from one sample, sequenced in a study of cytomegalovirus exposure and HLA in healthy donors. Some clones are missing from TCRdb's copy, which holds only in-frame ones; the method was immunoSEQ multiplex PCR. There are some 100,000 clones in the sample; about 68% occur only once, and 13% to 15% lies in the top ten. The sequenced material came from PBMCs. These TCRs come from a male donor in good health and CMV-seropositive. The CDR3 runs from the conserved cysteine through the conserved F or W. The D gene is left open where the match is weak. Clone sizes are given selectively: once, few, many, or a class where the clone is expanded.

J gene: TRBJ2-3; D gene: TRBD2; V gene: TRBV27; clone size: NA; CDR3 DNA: TGTGCCAGCAGTTTCGGCCAAGTAGCGGGTACGCAGTATTTT; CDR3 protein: CASSFGQVAGTQYF
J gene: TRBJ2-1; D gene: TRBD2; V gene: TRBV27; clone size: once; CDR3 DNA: TGTGCCAGCAGTCTACTAGCGGGGGACTACAATGAGCAGTTCTTC; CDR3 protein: CASSLLAGDYNEQFF
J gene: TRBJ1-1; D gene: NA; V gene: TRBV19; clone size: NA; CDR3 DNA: TGTGCCAGTAGTATAGCAGGGCAGCTAAACACTGAAGCTTTCTTT; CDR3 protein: CASSIAGQLNTEAFF
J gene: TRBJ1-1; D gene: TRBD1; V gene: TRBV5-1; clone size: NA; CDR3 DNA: TGCGCCAGCAGCCGGGACAGCCGGTCCGTCGAACAAGGTGAAGCTTTCTTT; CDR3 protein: CASSRDSRSVEQGEAFF
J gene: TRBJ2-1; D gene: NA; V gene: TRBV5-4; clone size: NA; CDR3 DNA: TGTGCCAGCAGCCCGGGAGGGGGCGAGGACAATGAGCAGTTCTTC; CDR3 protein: CASSPGGGEDNEQFF
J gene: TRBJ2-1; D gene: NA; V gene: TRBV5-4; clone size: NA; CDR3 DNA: TGTGCCAGCAGCTTGGAACAGTACAATGAGCAGTTCTTC; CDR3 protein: CASSLEQYNEQFF
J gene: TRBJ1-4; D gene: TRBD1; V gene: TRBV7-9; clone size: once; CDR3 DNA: TGTGCCAGCAGCTTTCCGGGGACAGCAGGGAATGAAAAACTGTTTTTT; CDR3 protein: CASSFPGTAGNEKLFF
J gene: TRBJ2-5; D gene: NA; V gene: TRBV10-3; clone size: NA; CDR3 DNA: TGTGCCATCAGTGATCCAACGAGGACCCAGTACTTC; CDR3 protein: CAISDPTRTQYF
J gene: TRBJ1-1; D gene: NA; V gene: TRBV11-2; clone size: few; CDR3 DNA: TGTGCCAGCAGCGCAGGCCGTGGGGCTACGAACACTGAAGCTTTCTTT; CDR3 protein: CASSAGRGATNTEAFF
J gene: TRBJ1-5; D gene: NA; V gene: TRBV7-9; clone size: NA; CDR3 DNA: TGTGCCAGCAGCTTTACGGGGAGCAATCAGCCCCAGCATTTT; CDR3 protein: CASSFTGSNQPQHF
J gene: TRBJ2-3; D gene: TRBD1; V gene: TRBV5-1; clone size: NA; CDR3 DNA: TGCGCCAGCAGCCCGGGACAGTCCACAGATACGCAGTATTTT; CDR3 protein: CASSPGQSTDTQYF
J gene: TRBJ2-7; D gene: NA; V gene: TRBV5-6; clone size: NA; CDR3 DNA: TGTGCCAGCAGCTTAAATGGCGTACTCGGCGGTCCCTACGAGCAGTACTTC; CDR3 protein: CASSLNGVLGGPYEQYF
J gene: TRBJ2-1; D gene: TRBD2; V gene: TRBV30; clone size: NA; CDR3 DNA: TGTGCCTGGAGTCCCAACCAAGCGGGGAGAGTCTTC; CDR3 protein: CAWSPNQAGRVF
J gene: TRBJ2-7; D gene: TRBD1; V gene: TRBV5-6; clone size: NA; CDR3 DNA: TGTGCCAGCAGCAACGACAGGGGACAGAGCTCCTACGAGCAGTACTTC; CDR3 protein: CASSNDRGQSSYEQYF
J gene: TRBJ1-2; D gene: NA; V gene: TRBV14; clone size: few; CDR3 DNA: TGTGCCAGCAGCCAAGCCGAGGGAGCTAACTATGGCTACACCTTC; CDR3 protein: CASSQAEGANYGYTF
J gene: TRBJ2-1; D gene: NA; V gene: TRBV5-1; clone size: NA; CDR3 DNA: TGCGCCAGCAGCTTGGGGGCCGCCTACAATGAGCAGTTCTTC; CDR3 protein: CASSLGAAYNEQFF
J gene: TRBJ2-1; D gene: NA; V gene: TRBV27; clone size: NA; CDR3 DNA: TGTGCCAGCACCCTAGGGGCGTCCTACAATGAGCAGTTCTTC; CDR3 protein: CASTLGASYNEQFF
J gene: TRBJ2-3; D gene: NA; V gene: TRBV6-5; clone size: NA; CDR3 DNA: TGTGCCAGCAGTTACTCTAGGGGGGGAACAGATACGCAGTATTTT; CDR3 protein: CASSYSRGGTDTQYF
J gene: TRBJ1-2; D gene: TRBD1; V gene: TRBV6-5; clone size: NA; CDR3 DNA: TGTGCCAGCACTGACAGGGGGTCCTATGGCTACACCTTC; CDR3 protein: CASTDRGSYGYTF
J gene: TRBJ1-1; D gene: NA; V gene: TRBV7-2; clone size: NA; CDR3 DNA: TGTGCCAGCAGCTTACAGGGACACCCGAACACTGAAGCTTTCTTT; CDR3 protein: CASSLQGHPNTEAFF
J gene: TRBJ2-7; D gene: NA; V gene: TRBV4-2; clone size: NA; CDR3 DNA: TGTGCCAGCAGCCAAGATAGCGACGAGCAGTACTTC; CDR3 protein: CASSQDSDEQYF
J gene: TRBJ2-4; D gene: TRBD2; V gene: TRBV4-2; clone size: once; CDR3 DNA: TGTGCCAGCAGCCAAGAGGGGACTAGCGGGGCGGGCGTGAACATTCAGTACTTC; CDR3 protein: CASSQEGTSGAGVNIQYF
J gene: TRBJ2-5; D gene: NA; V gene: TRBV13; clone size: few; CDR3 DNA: TGTGCCAGCAGCTCAGAAAAAGAGACCCAGTACTTC; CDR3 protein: CASSSEKETQYF
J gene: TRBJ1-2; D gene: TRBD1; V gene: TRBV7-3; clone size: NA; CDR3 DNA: TGTGCCAGCAGCTTAGGAGGGGGCAGCTATGGCTACACCTTC; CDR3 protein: CASSLGGGSYGYTF
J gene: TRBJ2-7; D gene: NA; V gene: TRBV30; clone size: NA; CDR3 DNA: TGTGCCTGGAGTGACACAGGTCCCTACGAGCAGTACTTC; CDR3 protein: CAWSDTGPYEQYF
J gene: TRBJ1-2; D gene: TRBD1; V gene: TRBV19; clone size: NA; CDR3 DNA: TGTGCCAGTAGTATCCGGGACAGGGGGCGGGTGGATGGCTACACCTTC; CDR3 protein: CASSIRDRGRVDGYTF
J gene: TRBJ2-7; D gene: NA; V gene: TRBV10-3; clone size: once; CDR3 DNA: TGTGCCATCAAACGGCAGGGGTACGACGAGCAGTACTTC; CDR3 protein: CAIKRQGYDEQYF
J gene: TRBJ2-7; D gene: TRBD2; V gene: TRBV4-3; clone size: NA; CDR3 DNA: TGCGCCAGCAGCCAAGATCTAGCGGGGCGATACGAGCAGTACTTC; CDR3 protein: CASSQDLAGRYEQYF
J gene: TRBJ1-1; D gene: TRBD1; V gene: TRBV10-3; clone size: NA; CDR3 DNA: TGTGCCATCAGTGTCGGGACAGGGGACAACACTGAAGCTTTCTTT; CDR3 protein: CAISVGTGDNTEAFF
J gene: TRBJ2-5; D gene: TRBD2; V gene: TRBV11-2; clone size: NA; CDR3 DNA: TGTGCCAGCAGTTCAGGACTAGCGGTGACCCCAATTGAAACCCAGTACTTC; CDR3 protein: CASSSGLAVTPIETQYF
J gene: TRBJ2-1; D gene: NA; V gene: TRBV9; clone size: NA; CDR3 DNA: TGTGCCAGCAGCGTGAGAAGGGGGTCAGGGGAGCAGTTCTTC; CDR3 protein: CASSVRRGSGEQFF
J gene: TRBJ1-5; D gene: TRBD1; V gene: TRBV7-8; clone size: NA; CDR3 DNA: TGTGCCAGCAGACAAACAGGGGGCGAAGGTCAGCCCCAGCATTTT; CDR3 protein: CASRQTGGEGQPQHF
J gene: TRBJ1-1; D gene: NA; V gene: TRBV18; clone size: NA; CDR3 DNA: TGTGCCAGCTCACCAACGGTGAACACTGAAGCTTTCTTT; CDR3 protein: CASSPTVNTEAFF
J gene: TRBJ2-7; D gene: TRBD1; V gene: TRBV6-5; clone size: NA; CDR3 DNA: TGTGCCAGCAGTTACGGGACAGGAAACTACGAGCAGTACTTC; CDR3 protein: CASSYGTGNYEQYF
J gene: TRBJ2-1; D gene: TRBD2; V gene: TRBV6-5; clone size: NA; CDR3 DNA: TGTGCCAGCGGCCAGACTAGCGGGGGACACAATGAGCAGTTCTTC; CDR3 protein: CASGQTSGGHNEQFF
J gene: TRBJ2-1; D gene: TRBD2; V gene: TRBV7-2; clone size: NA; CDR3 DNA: TGTGCCAGCAGACCGACTAGCGGGGAATACAATGAGCAGTTCTTC; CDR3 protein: CASRPTSGEYNEQFF
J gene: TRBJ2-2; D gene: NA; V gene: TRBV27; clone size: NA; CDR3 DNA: TGTGCCAGCAGTCCCCGGGGGGCCCGGGAGCTGTTTTTT; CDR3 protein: CASSPRGARELFF
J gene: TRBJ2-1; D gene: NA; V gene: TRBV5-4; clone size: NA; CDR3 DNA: TGTGCCACCGGTGGGAGCTCCTACAATGAGCAGTTCTTC; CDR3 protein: CATGGSSYNEQFF
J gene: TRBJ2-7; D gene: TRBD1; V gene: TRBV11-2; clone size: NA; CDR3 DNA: TGTGCCAGCAGCTTGGAACCGGGACAGGGGTACGAGCAGTACTTC; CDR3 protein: CASSLEPGQGYEQYF
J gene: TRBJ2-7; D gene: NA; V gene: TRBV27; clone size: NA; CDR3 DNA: TGTGCCAGCAGTTTAAGCCAGGGGCTCTACGAGCAGTACTTC; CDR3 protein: CASSLSQGLYEQYF
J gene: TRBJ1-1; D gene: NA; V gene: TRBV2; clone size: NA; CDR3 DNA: TGTGCCAGCAGCCCCGGGGTTGAAGCTTTCTTT; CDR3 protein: CASSPGVEAFF
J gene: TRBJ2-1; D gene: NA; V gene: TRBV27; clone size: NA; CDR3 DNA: TGTGCCAGCAGTTTAGCTGCCGGGGGGCTCGCCTACAATGAGCAGTTCTTC; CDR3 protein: CASSLAAGGLAYNEQFF
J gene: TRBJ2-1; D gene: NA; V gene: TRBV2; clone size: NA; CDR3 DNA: TGTGCCAGCTCCGCGGGGGCTCTCTACAATGAGCAGTTCTTC; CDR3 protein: CASSAGALYNEQFF
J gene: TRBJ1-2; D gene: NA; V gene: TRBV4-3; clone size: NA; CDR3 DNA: TGCGCCAGCAGCCAAGTGACCAAAGGGGTGAACTATGGCTACACCTTC; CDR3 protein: CASSQVTKGVNYGYTF
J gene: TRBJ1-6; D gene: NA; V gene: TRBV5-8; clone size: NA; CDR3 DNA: TGTGCCAGCAGCCCAGAAAATTCACCCCTCCACTTT; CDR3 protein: CASSPENSPLHF
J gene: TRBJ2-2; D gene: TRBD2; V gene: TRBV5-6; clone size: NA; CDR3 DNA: TGTGCCAGCAGGGCGGGAGGGCACACCGGGGAGCTGTTTTTT; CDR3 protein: CASRAGGHTGELFF
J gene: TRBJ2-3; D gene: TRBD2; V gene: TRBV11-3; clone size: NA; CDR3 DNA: TGTGCCAGCAGCTTAGAGGGACGGGGGGGCTGGGATACGCAGTATTTT; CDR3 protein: CASSLEGRGGWDTQYF
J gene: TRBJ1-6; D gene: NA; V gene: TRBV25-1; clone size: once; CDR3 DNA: TGTGCCAGCAGTGAGGGGGCGGATAATTCACCCCTCCACTTT; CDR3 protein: CASSEGADNSPLHF
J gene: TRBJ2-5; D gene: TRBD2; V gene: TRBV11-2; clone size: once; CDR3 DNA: TGTGCCAGCAGCTTAGAACTAGCGGGGGGCTTAGCAGAGACCCAGTACTTC; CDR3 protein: CASSLELAGGLAETQYF
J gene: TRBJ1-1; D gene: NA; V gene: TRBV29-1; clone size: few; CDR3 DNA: TGCAGCGTTGGGCCCCAGGGAGGGGCTGAAGCTTTCTTT; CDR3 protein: CSVGPQGGAEAFF
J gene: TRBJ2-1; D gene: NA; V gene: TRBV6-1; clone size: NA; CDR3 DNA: TGTGCCAGCAGATCACTCGATACCTACAATGAGCAGTTCTTC; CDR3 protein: CASRSLDTYNEQFF
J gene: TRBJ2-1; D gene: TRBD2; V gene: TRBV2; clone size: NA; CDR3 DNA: TGTGCCAGCAGTGCAGACCGGGGGGGCCCAGGTGAGCAGTTCTTC; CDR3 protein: CASSADRGGPGEQFF